This entry lists 2 T cell receptor beta chains sequenced from one sample in a study of T cell responses to AZD1222 COVID-19 vaccine. Repertoires were generated with immunoSEQ multiplex PCR, while TCRdb's copy carries only in-frame clones and drops some. The sample lists about 120,000 clones; approximately 86% were seen once. Sequenced here: peripheral blood, sampled on day 0 of AZD1222 vaccination. These receptors were collected from an adult in good health.

The rearrangement joins TRBV7-6 to TRBJ2-7, with 11 bases aligning to TRBD1. The CDR3 loop spans 15 amino acids. V dropped 4 bases and J dropped 7; count of bases not matched to a gene: 9. Germline lookup yields CDR1 SGHVS and CDR2 FNYEAQ. CDR3 amino acids: CASSSLGQGAGEQYF. CDR3 in DNA: TGTGCCAGCAGCTCCCTCGGACAGGGGGCAGGGGAGCAGTACTTC.

The chain joins TRBV3-1 (or the pseudogene TRBV3-2) to TRBJ1-3; D remains unclear. The CDR3 loop spans 16 amino acids. Germline-derived CDR1 and CDR2 are LGHDT and YNNKEL (reference sequence). V gave up 0 bases and J gave up 0 bases, with 9 bases separating them. In DNA form, the CDR3 reads TGTGCCAGCAGCCAAGAAGCAGCAGTCTCTGGAAACACCATATATTTT. Translated, it gives CASSQEAAVSGNTIYF.